A single sample is the source of the 29 T cell receptor beta chains below, sequenced in a study of T cell repertoires in cytomegalovirus infection. TCRdb reanalysed the reads using MiXCR and keeps one entry per CDR3 protein. The sample records 700,000 to 950,000 distinct CDR3 sequences, around a third being singletons. Their specific antigens are unknown. The sequencing here drew on cultured CD8+ T cells from PBMCs, taken from culture after CMV antigen stimulation. The receptors originated from a human donor in good health (CMV status not recorded). Some clones in this sample may be carry-over from other donors' samples.

This clonotype was observed at least ten times. This rearrangement joins TRBV7-9 to TRBJ1-2; 7 positions agree with TRBD1. Germline CDR1 is SEHNR and CDR2 is FQNEAQ (reference sequence). This CDR3 has 13 amino acids. The ends lost 4 bases at V and 3 bases at J; junction bases unmatched: 2. In nucleotides, the CDR3 is TGTGCCAGCAGCTCCGGGACAGACTATGGCTACACCTTC. Translated: CASSSGTDYGYTF.

This clonotype was seen a handful of times. The chain recombines TRBV2 with TRBJ2-1, with 11 nucleotides matching TRBD2. V lost 10 bases and J lost 4; bases outside the gene matches: 12. Germline CDR1 is SNHLY and CDR2 is FYNNEI. CDR3 length: 16 residues. The CDR3 region is CATLSLAGGEYNEQFF. The CDR3 coding sequence is TGTGCCACCCTTAGCCTAGCGGGGGGCGAGTACAATGAGCAGTTCTTC.

The chain's CDR3 is CASSPSRLTEAFF. CDR3 coding DNA: TGTGCCAGCTCACCATCTCGGCTCACTGAAGCTTTCTTT. The chain is built from TRBV18 and TRBJ1-1; D call uncertain. Trimming pared 2 bases from V and 4 bases from J, leaving 8 bases between. Germline CDR1 KGHSH, CDR2 LQKENI. CDR3 size: 13 residues.

The J gene is TRBJ1-2, the V gene TRBV27, with D perhaps matching TRBD1 (5 bases). CDR3 length equals 16 residues. Trimming removed 2 bases from V and 3 bases from J, with 16 bases in between. Germline V gene sequence: CDR1 MNHEY, CDR2 SMNVEV (reference sequence). The CDR3 region is CASSLMERQGYYGYTF. The CDR3 region has the DNA TGTGCCAGCAGTTTAATGGAAAGGCAGGGTTACTATGGCTACACCTTC.

This clonotype was counted only a few times. This rearrangement joins TRBV4-2 to TRBJ2-2, with D possibly being TRBD2 (6 bases). V was clipped by 10 bases and J by 5 bases, with 14 bases between them. The CDR3 length is 13 residues. Germline V CDR1 and CDR2: LGHNA, YNFKEQ. The CDR3 is CATGPGLTGELFF. In nucleotides, the CDR3 is TGTGCCACCGGGCCGGGACTGACCGGGGAGCTGTTTTTT.

To note about this clonotype: A much bigger clone sits one base away, suggesting this may be a read error. The J gene is TRBJ2-1, the V gene TRBV7-2, with D possibly TRBD2 on 6 matching bases. With 4 bases removed from V and 4 bases from J, the gap between germline ends came to 17 bases. This CDR3 spans 16 amino acids. Germline V CDR1 and CDR2: SGHTA, FQGNSA. The CDR3 spells CASSSRRTGVYNEQFF. The CDR3 DNA is TGTGCCAGCAGCTCGAGACGGACGGGAGTGTACAATGAGCAGTTCTTC.

This clonotype was seen ten or more times. The chain recombines TRBV27 with TRBJ1-1; a weak D match, TRBD1 (5 bases). Trimming removed 5 bases at V and 5 bases at J, with 15 bases between. Per the germline V gene, CDR1 is MNHEY and CDR2 is SMNVEV (reference sequence). The CDR3 consists of 14 residues. CDR3 loop: CASSLSRGRTEAFF. The CDR3 bases are TGTGCCAGCAGTCTGTCAAGGGGCAGGACTGAAGCTTTCTTT.

The chain employs TRBV2 and TRBJ2-3; D call uncertain. Germline V lookup: CDR1 SNHLY, CDR2 FYNNEI. This CDR3 region has 11 residues. The ends were cut back, 3 bases at V and 5 bases at J, with 3 bases in the middle. CDR3 in amino acids: CASSEKDTQYF. As DNA, the CDR3 is TGTGCCAGCAGTGAGAAAGATACGCAGTATTTT.

This clonotype was picked up a small number of times. The V and J genes are TRBV5-1 and TRBJ2-4; 9 nucleotides line up with TRBD1. Per the germline V gene, CDR1 is SGHRS and CDR2 is YFSETQ. Germline trimming cut 3 bases from V and 0 bases from J; bases unmatched to any gene: 10. CDR3 length: 18 amino acids. DNA of the CDR3: TGCGCCAGCAGCTCATCAAGGACAGGGGCCCTAGCCAAAAACATTCAGTACTTC. Translation: CASSSSRTGALAKNIQYF.

Comment on this clonotype: Compared with germline, one end of the junction differs, possibly owing to a read error. The chain combines TRBV9 with TRBJ1-2, with TRBD1 identical over 7 bases. The CDR3 runs to 15 residues. Germline V CDR1 and CDR2: SGDLS, YYNGEE. CDR3 nucleotides: TGTGTCAGCAGCGTCGAAGGACAGGCTACCTATGGCTACACCTTC. Translated: CVSSVEGQATYGYTF.

Ten or more counts support this clonotype. J is TRBJ2-7 and V is TRBV28; the D gene is possibly TRBD1 (6 bases). Germline lookup yields CDR1 MDHEN and CDR2 SYDVKM. Trimming pared 5 bases from V and 3 bases from J, leaving 17 bases between. This CDR3 is built from 15 residues. CDR3 sequence reads: CASSDPPTGRYEQYV. CDR3 in DNA: TGTGCCAGCAGTGACCCCCCGACAGGCCGCTACGAGCAGTACGTC.

V and J are TRBV7-3 and TRBJ1-1; 7 bases line up with TRBD1. The CDR3 has 14 amino acids. Per the germline V gene, CDR1 is SGHTA and CDR2 is FQGTGA. After removal of 4 bases from V and 11 bases from J, the junction contained 13 bases not matched to a gene. The CDR3, as DNA: TGTGCCAGCAGCTCCCCGACAGGGACCCTATCCGCTTTCTTT. It specifies CASSSPTGTLSAFF.

This clonotype ranks as medium-sized (0.01 to 0.1%). The chain employs TRBV12-3 or TRBV12-4 and TRBJ2-5; 12 bases are a match to TRBD2. This CDR3 contains 16 residues. The trim removed 5 bases at V and 6 bases at J, leaving 10 bases unmatched. The CDR3 sequence is CASSPGLAGGLKTQYF. The CDR3 DNA sequence: TGTGCCAGCAGTCCGGGGCTAGCGGGGGGGCTGAAGACCCAGTACTTC.

CDR3 in amino acids: CASSGGYQSGHVGTEAFF. The DNA of the CDR3 is TGCGCCAGCAGTGGAGGGTATCAGTCAGGGCATGTCGGCACTGAAGCTTTCTTT. The genes are TRBV10-2 and TRBJ1-1, with D possibly TRBD1 on 5 matching bases. Germline V gene sequence: CDR1 WSHSY, CDR2 SAAADI. The V end lost 4 bases, the J end lost 4 bases, and 25 bases lay between the germline ends. The CDR3 extends over 18 amino acids.

Comment on this clonotype: This clone may be a read error of a much larger clone one base away. V usage is TRBV7-6 and J usage is TRBJ1-6; a possible D gene is TRBD1 (5 bases). The CDR3 has 12 amino acids. Trimming removed 4 bases at V and 9 bases at J, with 7 bases between. CDR1 and CDR2 from the germline V gene are SGHVS and FNYEAQ. The CDR3 sequence is CASSSGISPLHF. The CDR3 region has the DNA TGTGCCAGCAGCTCAGGGATTTCACCCCTCCACTTT.

The chain has TRBV7-3 and TRBJ2-3, with unresolved D. V gave up 1 base and J gave up 5 bases, with 19 bases separating them. Per germline, CDR1 SGHTA and CDR2 FQGTGA. This CDR3 spans 17 amino acids. CDR3 region: CASSLNVGMRRGDTQYF. CDR3 DNA: TGTGCCAGCAGCTTAAATGTGGGTATGAGGAGAGGAGATACGCAGTATTTT.

This clonotype was counted between two and nine times. The chain combines TRBV12-5 with TRBJ1-1, with D perhaps TRBD1 (6 bases). Germline V gene data show CDR1 as LGHNT and CDR2 as FRNRAP. The CDR3 has 13 residues. V gave up 6 bases and J gave up 5 bases, with 13 bases separating them. The CDR3 region is CASGLGGLTEAFF. The CDR3 DNA is TGTGCTAGTGGCCTGGGGGGCTTGACTGAAGCTTTCTTT.

This chain uses TRBV27 with TRBJ2-7, with a possible D match to TRBD2 (6 bases). The germline V gene has CDR1 MNHEY and CDR2 SMNVEV (reference sequence). The CDR3 covers 14 residues. V was trimmed by 4 bases and J by 6 bases, leaving 16 bases between them. Here the CDR3 reads CASSSTSERGEQYF. The DNA of the CDR3 is TGTGCCAGCAGTTCGACTAGTGAACGGGGCGAGCAGTACTTC.

This clonotype has more than one count but fewer than ten. Written as DNA, the CDR3 is TGTGCCAGCAGTTACGATCAGAGTTATGGCTACACCTTC. Its translation: CASSYDQSYGYTF. The chain employs TRBV6-5 and TRBJ1-2, with unresolved D. CDR1 and CDR2 (germline): MNHEY, SVGAGI. The CDR3 is 13 amino acids. The V and J ends lost 2 bases and 5 bases respectively, with 9 bases between them.

This clonotype has only a few counts. This chain connects TRBV6-1 to TRBJ2-5, with unresolved D. The CDR3 runs to 14 residues. From germline, CDR1 is MNHNS and CDR2 SASEGT. The V gene lost 6 bases and the J gene lost 2 bases, with 13 bases spanning the gap. The CDR3 nucleotides read TGTGCCAGCAGCACCCCGGAGACTCAAGAGACCCAGTACTTC. Protein product: CASSTPETQETQYF.

The table lists this clonotype with a few counts. The chain recombines TRBV7-9 with TRBJ2-7; weak D call: TRBD1 (5 bases). The V and J ends lost 5 bases and 3 bases respectively, with 11 bases between them. The CDR3 contains 13 residues. Germline V lookup: CDR1 SEHNR, CDR2 FQNEAQ (reference sequence). CDR3 protein: CASSPDSHYEQYF. Written as DNA, the CDR3 is TGTGCCAGCAGCCCCGACAGCCACTACGAGCAGTACTTC.

This clonotype was observed a handful of times. V and J are TRBV7-9 and TRBJ2-3; D might be TRBD2 (6 bases). Germline loops: CDR1 SEHNR, CDR2 FQNEAQ (reference sequence). V was trimmed by 8 bases and J by 2 bases, leaving 14 bases between them. CDR3 length: 14 residues. The CDR3 bases are TGTGCCAGCCCCTTCGGGGGAACCACAGATACGCAGTATTTT. This sequence encodes CASPFGGTTDTQYF. The full variable domain, rest sourced from reference TRBV7-9 and TRBJ2-3, is DTGVSQNPRHKITKRGQNVTFRCDPISEHNRLYWYRQTLGQGPEFLTYFQNEAQLEKSRLLSDRFSAERPKGSFSTLEIQRTEQGDSAMYLCASPFGGTTDTQYFGPGTRLTVL.

The rearrangement joins TRBV27 to TRBJ1-4; unclear D gene. This CDR3 is 14 amino acids long. V dropped 2 bases and J dropped 8 bases, with 12 bases sitting between them. CDR1 and CDR2 (germline): MNHEY, SMNVEV (reference sequence). The CDR3 DNA sequence: TGTGCCAGCAGTTTAGAGGGATCGAGCGAAAAACTGTTTTTT. It encodes CASSLEGSSEKLFF.

This chain links TRBV27 with TRBJ2-1; TRBD2 agrees at 7 bases. CDR1 is MNHEY and CDR2 is SMNVEV in the germline V gene (reference sequence). This CDR3 spans 14 amino acids. Trimming took 4 bases from V and 7 from J; bases not matched to a gene: 7. The CDR3 reads CASSWGSGRNEQFF. The DNA of the CDR3 is TGTGCCAGCAGTTGGGGATCCGGGAGGAATGAGCAGTTCTTC.

V usage is TRBV27 and J usage is TRBJ1-1; weak D call: TRBD1 (6 bases). Germline CDR1 MNHEY, CDR2 SMNVEV (reference sequence). The CDR3 consists of 15 residues. Trimming took off 6 bases at V and 0 bases at J, with 14 bases between the two ends. The CDR3 nucleotides read TGTGCCAGCAGGCGAAGGACAGAGATGAACACTGAAGCTTTCTTT. Its protein is CASRRRTEMNTEAFF.

This clonotype was observed many times. Written as DNA, the CDR3 is TGTGCCAGCAGCCGACAGGGCTATGCAGAGACCCAGTACTTC. It encodes CASSRQGYAETQYF. The rearrangement links TRBV12-3 or TRBV12-4 to TRBJ2-5, with 7 bases identical to TRBD1. V shed 6 bases, J shed 4 bases, and the junction held 8 bases outside the gene matches. The CDR3 is 14 amino acids.

This clonotype was detected only a few times. The chain is built from TRBV3-1 and TRBJ1-6; D gene unclear. CDR1 and CDR2 from the germline V gene are LGHDT and YNNKEL (reference sequence). The CDR3 is 15 residues long. Trimming stripped 4 bases from V and 10 bases from J, with 17 bases between. The CDR3 sequence is CASSRLVELGSPLHF. CDR3 nucleotides: TGTGCCAGCAGCCGCCTAGTGGAGTTGGGGTCACCCCTCCACTTT.

As concerns this clonotype: Possible read error: a much larger clone is one base away. The chain recombines TRBV7-2 with TRBJ2-7; D is unclear. Germline V gives CDR1 SGHTA, CDR2 FQGNSA. The CDR3 extends over 12 amino acids. The CDR3 bases are TGTGTCAGCAGCATGAGCTCCTACGAGCAGTACTTC. It yields the protein CVSSMSSYEQYF. Full variable domain (remainder filled in from reference TRBV7-2 and TRBJ2-7): GAGVSQSPSNKVTEKGKDVELRCDPISGHTALYWYRQSLGQGLEFLIYFQGNSAPDKSGLPSDRFSAERTGGSVSTLTIQRTQQEDSAVYLCVSSMSSYEQYFGPGTRLTVT.

This clonotype was detected a few times. The J gene is TRBJ1-6, the V gene TRBV19; maybe TRBD1 (5 bases). The CDR3 is 15 amino acids. Trimming left V 3 bases short and J 8 bases short, with 14 bases between. Germline CDR1 is LNHDA and CDR2 is SQIVND (reference sequence). The CDR3 DNA is TGTGCCAGTAGTATCACCGTGTCCAGGGATTCACCCCTCCACTTT. This codes for CASSITVSRDSPLHF.